The 3 T cell receptor beta chains below all came from one sample that was sequenced in a study of T cells in Graves' hyperthyroidism and ophthalmopathy. Amplification of TCR beta CDR3 regions was performed using RNA transcripts as template. The HTBI primer set served for first-round RT-PCR of the TCR CDR3. MiXCR was run by TCRdb on the multiplex PCR reads, yielding one entry per CDR3 protein. Of around 400,000 distinct CDR3 sequences listed, over 10% are singletons. The sequenced sample was blood. These receptors were collected from a woman under 30 with Graves' hyperthyroidism.

This clonotype turned up a few times. The rearrangement uses TRBV29-1 and TRBJ2-7, with D possibly matching TRBD1 (5 bases). The V gene's germline CDR1 is SQVTM and CDR2 ANQGSEA. The germline V and J ends were trimmed by 6 bases and 2 bases, with 11 bases remaining between them. This CDR3 has 12 residues. Here the CDR3 reads CSVETVPYEQYF. The CDR3 DNA reads as TGCAGCGTAGAGACAGTCCCCTACGAGCAGTACTTC.

This clonotype was counted many times. The chain couples TRBV19 to TRBJ1-5; 7 positions agree with TRBD1. Trimming cost V 4 bases and J 3 bases; bases outside gene matches: 9. The germline V gene encodes CDR1 LNHDA and CDR2 SQIVND (reference sequence). This CDR3 region has 16 residues. The CDR3 DNA reads as TGTGCCAGTAGTAGAGACCCGGGACAGTACAATCAGCCCCAGCATTTT. It translates to CASSRDPGQYNQPQHF.

This clonotype came up once. The chain combines TRBV11-3 with TRBJ2-7, with TRBD2 as a possible D gene (6 bases). V gave up 5 bases and J gave up 5 bases, with 19 bases separating them. The germline gives CDR1 SGHNT, CDR2 YENEEA. This CDR3 has 15 amino acids. The CDR3 coding sequence is TGTGCCAGCAGCCCAGGAAGGCTCCGGGGGAACGAGCAGTACTTC. Its protein product is CASSPGRLRGNEQYF.